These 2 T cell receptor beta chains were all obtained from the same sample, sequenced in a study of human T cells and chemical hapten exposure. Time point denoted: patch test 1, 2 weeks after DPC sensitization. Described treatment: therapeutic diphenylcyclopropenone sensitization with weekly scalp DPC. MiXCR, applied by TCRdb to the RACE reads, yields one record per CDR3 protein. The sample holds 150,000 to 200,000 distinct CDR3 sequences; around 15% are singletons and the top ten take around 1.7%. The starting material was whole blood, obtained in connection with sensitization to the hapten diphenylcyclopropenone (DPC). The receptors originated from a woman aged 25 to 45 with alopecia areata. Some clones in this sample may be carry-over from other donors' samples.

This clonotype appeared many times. CDR3 amino acids: CASSKGGAHRGSNNQPQHF. Written as DNA, the CDR3 is TGTGCCAGCAGCAAAGGGGGGGCCCACAGGGGTAGCAATAATCAGCCCCAGCATTTT. The chain recombines TRBV21-1 with TRBJ1-5; the table names TRBD1, a call not compared with the DNA. TRBV21-1 is a pseudogene locus. The CDR3 contains 19 residues.

The CDR3 spells CASNQAASTDTQYF. In nucleotides, the CDR3 is TGTGCCAGCAATCAAGCGGCTAGCACAGATACGCAGTATTTT. V gene TRBV6-5 combines with J gene TRBJ2-3, with D possibly being TRBD2 (5 bases). The germline V gene has CDR1 MNHEY and CDR2 SVGAGI. The germline V and J ends were trimmed by 7 bases and 0 bases, with 11 bases remaining between them. CDR3 length: 14 residues.